The 14 T cell receptor beta chains below all came from one sample that was sequenced in a study of shared clonotypes between healthy human individuals. Naive CD8 cells, CD45RO-negative and positively selected for CCR7, excluded terminally differentiated effector memory CD45RA+ cells. Only in-frame clones appear in the TCRdb table, and some are missing; sequencing was by immunoSEQ multiplex PCR. The sample has about 2.2 million clones, roughly 95% seen once; the top ten hold approximately 1.7%. Sample: naive CD8+ T cells from PBMCs. The origin of the receptors is a man between 18 and 29 years old in good health. Some clones in this sample may be carry-over from other donors' samples.

This chain joins TRBV28 and TRBJ1-5, with D perhaps matching TRBD1 (6 bases). The CDR3 has 19 amino acids. Germline-derived CDR1 and CDR2 are MDHEN and SYDVKM. V dropped 3 bases and J dropped 0 bases, with 21 bases sitting between them. CDR3 amino acids: CASSFPRDTTHYSNQPQHF. The CDR3 DNA reads TGTGCCAGCAGTTTTCCCCGGGACACCACACATTATAGCAATCAGCCCCAGCATTTT.

The chain has TRBV11-2 and TRBJ2-1; D assignment may be TRBD1 or TRBD2 (5 bases each). Trimming removed 7 bases from V and 2 bases from J, with 12 bases in between. The CDR3 is made up of 14 amino acids. Germline V CDR1 and CDR2: SGHAT, FQNNGV. CDR3 nucleotide sequence: TGTGCCAGCACCGGGACGTTAACCTACAATGAGCAGTTCTTC. The encoded protein is CASTGTLTYNEQFF.

The rearrangement links TRBV5-6 to TRBJ2-3, with D maybe TRBD2 (5 bases). The germline V and J ends were trimmed by 2 bases and 5 bases, with 24 bases remaining between them. Germline-derived CDR1 and CDR2 are SGHDT and YYEEEE. The length of the CDR3 is 18 residues. As DNA, the CDR3 is TGTGCCAGCAGCTTAGATCCCCCCGAGGGTCCCTTGGGAGATACGCAGTATTTT. Protein product: CASSLDPPEGPLGDTQYF.

V and J are TRBV28 and TRBJ2-7; D unclear. The germline V gene has CDR1 MDHEN and CDR2 SYDVKM. The V end was cut by 3 bases, the J end by 6 bases, with 12 bases between. The CDR3 is 13 residues long. The CDR3 DNA is TGTGCCAGCAGTTTTAGGAGTTCCCTCGAGCAGTACTTC. Protein: CASSFRSSLEQYF.

This sequence joins TRBV30 and TRBJ2-2; TRBD2 matches at 7 bases. The germline gives CDR1 GTSNPN, CDR2 SVGIG (reference sequence). With V trimmed by 3 bases and J by 7 bases, 14 bases remained unmatched. CDR3 length equals 16 residues. The CDR3 nucleotides read TGTGCCTGGAGCCCCTTGGGAGGGCTTGGGAACGGGGAGCTGTTTTTT. This gives the protein CAWSPLGGLGNGELFF.

V gene TRBV27 combines with J gene TRBJ2-7; possible D gene TRBD1, 5 bases. Trimming took off 6 bases at V and 4 bases at J, with 22 bases between the two ends. Germline V CDR1 and CDR2: MNHEY, SMNVEV (reference sequence). This CDR3 comprises 16 residues. CDR3 in amino acids: CASSINPRTSRYEQYF. The CDR3 DNA sequence: TGTGCCAGCAGCATCAATCCCCGGACATCCCGATACGAGCAGTACTTC.

The CDR3: CASSWGRYTEAFF. The CDR3 DNA reads TGTGCCAGCAGCTGGGGACGGTACACTGAAGCTTTCTTT. This rearrangement joins TRBV5-4 to TRBJ1-1; perhaps TRBD1 as D (5 bases). CDR1 is SGHNT, CDR2 YYREEE, per germline (reference sequence). V lost 3 bases, J lost 3 bases, and 9 bases lay in between. This CDR3 has 13 amino acids. Combining the CDR3 with reference TRBV5-4 and TRBJ1-1 gives the whole variable domain ETGVTQSPTHLIKTRGQQVTLRCSSQSGHNTVSWYQQALGQGPQFIFQYYREEENGRGNFPPRFSGLQFPNYSSELNVNALELDDSALYLCASSWGRYTEAFFGQGTRLTVV.

This CDR3 reads CASSQESSNTGELFF. The CDR3 bases are TGTGCCAGCAGCCAAGAGTCCAGTAACACCGGGGAGCTGTTTTTT. The chain links TRBV4-2 to TRBJ2-2, with D unclear. Per the germline V gene, CDR1 is LGHNA and CDR2 is YNFKEQ. This CDR3 has 15 amino acids. Trimming took 0 bases from V and 2 from J, leaving 7 bases between them.

As concerns this clone: The same CDR3 also results from other DNA sequences found in this sample. V usage is TRBV7-9 and J usage is TRBJ2-7, with D unclear. V lost 1 base and J 5 bases, leaving 6 bases between the germline ends. Germline V lookup: CDR1 SEHNR, CDR2 FQNEAQ (reference sequence). CDR3 length equals 12 residues. The CDR3 sequence is CASSLGRDEQYF. CDR3 sequence (DNA): TGTGCCAGCAGCTTAGGTAGGGACGAGCAGTACTTC.

This clone has only one observation. J is TRBJ2-2 and V is TRBV4-3, with 7 nucleotides matching TRBD1. Germline V lookup: CDR1 LGHNA, CDR2 YSLEER. Unmatched junction bases numbered 5, after V lost 0 bases and J lost 4 bases. There are 16 residues in the CDR3. The CDR3 DNA is TGCGCCAGCAGCCAAGAACGGGACAGCATCACCGGGGAGCTGTTTTTT. Protein product: CASSQERDSITGELFF.

This clone has only a few counts. V gene TRBV7-9 combines with J gene TRBJ1-1; D not certain. CDR1 SEHNR and CDR2 FQNEAQ come from the germline V gene (reference sequence). V lost 5 bases to trimming and J lost 5 bases, with 15 bases between them. This CDR3 has 14 residues. The CDR3 loop is CASSLGSVRTEAFF. The CDR3 nucleotides read TGTGCCAGCAGCCTGGGTTCGGTTAGGACTGAAGCTTTCTTT.

A single count supports this clone. The chain combines TRBV30 with TRBJ2-5; D is uncertain. The V end was cut by 0 bases, the J end by 5 bases, with 10 bases between. This CDR3 spans 13 amino acids. CDR1 is GTSNPN and CDR2 is SVGIG in the germline V gene (reference sequence). The CDR3 region is CAWSVEAWETQYF. The CDR3 nucleotides are TGTGCCTGGAGTGTTGAGGCCTGGGAGACCCAGTACTTC. Full variable domain (missing parts from reference TRBV30 and TRBJ2-5): SQTIHQWPATLVQPVGSPLSLECTVEGTSNPNLYWYRQAAGRGLQLLFYSVGIGQISSEVPQNLSASRPQDRQFILSSKKLLLSDSGFYLCAWSVEAWETQYFGPGTRLLVL.

The genes are TRBV28 and TRBJ2-7, with D hard to call. V shed 5 bases and J shed 4 bases, with 6 bases lying between them. The germline CDR1 and CDR2 sequences are MDHEN and SYDVKM. There are 11 residues in the CDR3. This chain's CDR3 is CASSNIYEQYF. DNA of the CDR3: TGTGCCAGCAGTAACATTTACGAGCAGTACTTC.

The chain carries TRBV28 and TRBJ1-2; D is unclear. Germline V CDR1 and CDR2: MDHEN, SYDVKM. CDR3 length: 15 residues. V lost 6 bases and J lost 5, with 19 bases in between. CDR3 amino acids: CASSPINLVRYGYTF. Here the CDR3 DNA reads TGTGCCAGCAGCCCTATTAACCTCGTCCGGTATGGCTACACCTTC.